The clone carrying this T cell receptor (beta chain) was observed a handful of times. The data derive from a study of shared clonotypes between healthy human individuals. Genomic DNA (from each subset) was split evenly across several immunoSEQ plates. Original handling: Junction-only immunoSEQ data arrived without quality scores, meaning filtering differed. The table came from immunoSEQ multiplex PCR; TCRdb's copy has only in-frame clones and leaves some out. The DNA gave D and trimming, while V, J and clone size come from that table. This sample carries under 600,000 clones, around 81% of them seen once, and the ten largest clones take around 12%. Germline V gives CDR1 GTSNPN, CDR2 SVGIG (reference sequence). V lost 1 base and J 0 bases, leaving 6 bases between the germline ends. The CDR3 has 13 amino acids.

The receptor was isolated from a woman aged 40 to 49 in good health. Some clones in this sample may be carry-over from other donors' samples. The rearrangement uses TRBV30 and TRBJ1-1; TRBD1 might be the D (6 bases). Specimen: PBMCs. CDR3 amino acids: CAWSGQVNTEAFF. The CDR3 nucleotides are TGTGCCTGGAGTGGACAGGTGAACACTGAAGCTTTCTTT.